A single sample gave rise to the 18 T cell receptor beta chains below, sequenced in a study of blood T cell repertoires in COVID-19. The data were produced by immunoSEQ multiplex PCR, yet TCRdb's version contains in-frame clones alone and is incomplete. The table has about 140,000 clones, 70% to 85% seen once. Sample: peripheral blood. These TCRs come from a man between 60 and 75 years old who had recovered from COVID-19.

The V call is TRBV20-1, the J call TRBJ1-2; D unclear. In germline, CDR1 is DFQATT, CDR2 SNEGSKA (reference sequence). The CDR3 length is 10 residues. The CDR3 bases are TGCAGCGTGAGGAGCTATGGCTACACCTTC. Translated: CSVRSYGYTF.

The rearrangement links TRBV6-1 to TRBJ1-1; weak D call: TRBD1 (6 bases). The germline V gene encodes CDR1 MNHNS and CDR2 SASEGT. The CDR3 is 13 residues long. Trimming stripped 2 bases from V and 11 bases from J, with 15 bases between. The CDR3 coding sequence is TGTGCCAGCAGTGAAACAGGGCTCGTATGGGCTTTCTTT. It encodes CASSETGLVWAFF.

The CDR3 loop reads CASSLGQVATNEKLFF. CDR3 DNA sequence: TGTGCCAGCAGCTTGGGTCAGGTTGCAACTAATGAAAAACTGTTTTTT. This rearrangement joins TRBV5-4 to TRBJ1-4; D not resolved. The CDR3 has 16 residues. The germline V gene has CDR1 SGHNT and CDR2 YYREEE (reference sequence). V lost 0 bases and J lost 0, with 9 bases in between.

A few counts support this clone. The V call is TRBV7-2, the J call TRBJ1-2, with a possible D match to TRBD1 (5 bases). The CDR3 sequence is 14 residues long. V lost 1 base, J lost 8 bases, and 14 bases lay in between. CDR1 and CDR2 from the germline V gene are SGHTA and FQGNSA. The CDR3 DNA reads as TGTGCCAGCAGCTTAGTGGGGCCCTCCGGGGGCTACACCTTC. This codes for CASSLVGPSGGYTF. Looking up the rest from reference TRBV7-2 and TRBJ1-2 gives the full variable domain: GAGVSQSPSNKVTEKGKDVELRCDPISGHTALYWYRQSLGQGLEFLIYFQGNSAPDKSGLPSDRFSAERTGGSVSTLTIQRTQQEDSAVYLCASSLVGPSGGYTFGSGTRLTVV.

The chain combines TRBV9 with TRBJ2-3; 9 positions agree with TRBD2. The V gene end was trimmed by 5 bases and the J gene end by 6 bases; junction bases not matched to a gene: 10. Germline assignment: CDR1 SGDLS and CDR2 YYNGEE. The CDR3 totals 15 residues. CDR3 in amino acids: CASRAGTSRVDTQYF. The DNA of the CDR3 is TGTGCCAGCAGGGCCGGGACTAGCAGGGTGGATACGCAGTATTTT.

The chain joins TRBV3-1 (or the pseudogene TRBV3-2) to TRBJ2-7; D uncertain. CDR1 is LGHDT and CDR2 is YNNKEL in the germline V gene (reference sequence). The CDR3 has 15 amino acids. With 2 bases removed from V and 0 bases from J, the gap between germline ends came to 11 bases. Here the CDR3 reads CASSQPYRSSYEQYF. CDR3 DNA sequence: TGTGCCAGCAGCCAACCTTATCGGAGCTCCTACGAGCAGTACTTC.

The gene calls are TRBV7-6 and TRBJ2-7; D may be TRBD2 (5 bases). Germline V CDR1 and CDR2: SGHVS, FNYEAQ. Trimming took off 0 bases at V and 3 bases at J, with 15 bases between the two ends. CDR3 length equals 16 residues. The CDR3 nucleotides read TGTGCCAGCAGCTTAGCCGCGGGTCCCACTATCTACGAGCAGTACTTC. It encodes CASSLAAGPTIYEQYF.

This chain links TRBV7-2 with TRBJ2-1; 8 bases fit TRBD2. The CDR3 totals 15 residues. V trimming: 5 bases; J trimming: 3 bases; junction bases outside the gene matches: 6. Per germline, CDR1 SGHTA and CDR2 FQGNSA. The CDR3 sequence: CASSQSGSDYNEQFF. The CDR3 coding sequence is TGTGCCAGCAGCCAAAGCGGGAGTGACTACAATGAGCAGTTCTTC.

This rearrangement joins TRBV20-1 to TRBJ2-5; D gene unclear. Germline V gene sequence: CDR1 DFQATT, CDR2 SNEGSKA (reference sequence). This CDR3 has 11 residues. V lost 6 bases, J lost 5 bases, and 10 bases lay in between. The CDR3, as DNA: TGCAGTGCCTGCCTGGAGGAGACCCAGTACTTC. Amino acids: CSACLEETQYF.

The chain employs TRBV7-9 and TRBJ2-3, with a weak D call TRBD2 (7 bases). V was shortened by 7 bases and J by 4 bases, with 12 bases between the two germline ends. This CDR3 is 13 amino acids long. CDR1 and CDR2 (germline): SEHNR, FQNEAQ (reference sequence). CDR3 in amino acids: CASNRGGADTQYF. The CDR3 region has the DNA TGTGCCAGCAATAGGGGGGGTGCAGATACGCAGTATTTT.

The table lists this clone with a count of one. This chain connects TRBV7-9 to TRBJ1-1; D call uncertain. CDR1 and CDR2 from the germline V gene are SEHNR and FQNEAQ (reference sequence). V lost 5 bases and J 0 bases, leaving 13 bases between the germline ends. The CDR3 has 15 amino acids. The CDR3 region has the DNA TGTGCCAGCAGCCGAGAGGGAGGCGTGAACACTGAAGCTTTCTTT. It specifies CASSREGGVNTEAFF.

In its sample, this clone was seen a few times. CDR3 loop: CASSLEYQPQHF. In DNA, the CDR3 is TGTGCCAGTAGCCTCGAGTATCAGCCCCAGCATTTT. The rearrangement links TRBV19 to TRBJ1-5; D is unclear. Germline V gene data show CDR1 as LNHDA and CDR2 as SQIVND (reference sequence). Trimming removed 6 bases from V and 5 bases from J, with 8 bases in between. CDR3 size: 12 residues.

The V and J genes are TRBV9 and TRBJ2-1, with D uncertain. CDR1 is SGDLS and CDR2 is YYNGEE in the germline V gene. The CDR3 runs 12 residues. Trimming took 2 bases from V and 9 from J, leaving 9 bases between them. The chain's CDR3 is CASSVDSVEQFF. The CDR3 region has the DNA TGTGCCAGCAGCGTCGATAGTGTTGAGCAGTTCTTC.

The chain recombines TRBV6-5 with TRBJ1-5; 7 bases map to TRBD1. The germline CDR1 and CDR2 sequences are MNHEY and SVGAGI. V lost 7 bases to trimming and J lost 6 bases; unmatched junction nucleotides: 9. The CDR3 is 14 amino acids. The CDR3: CASTPRDSSQPQHF. The CDR3 DNA reads TGTGCCAGCACCCCGAGGGACAGTTCTCAGCCCCAGCATTTT.

In its sample, this clone was seen many times. The rearrangement links TRBV18 to TRBJ2-2, with 14 nucleotides matching TRBD2. Germline CDR1 KGHSH, CDR2 LQKENI. CDR3 size: 16 residues. V trimming: 3 bases; J trimming: 6 bases; junction bases outside the gene matches: 3. The CDR3 region has the DNA TGTGCCAGCTCACCGACTAGCGGGAGGGCCGCCGGGGAGCTGTTTTTT. Translating it yields CASSPTSGRAAGELFF.

The DNA for the CDR3 is TGTGCCAGCAGTGAGACCCGGGGCGAGCAGTACTTC. Translating it yields CASSETRGEQYF. The chain employs TRBV6-1 and TRBJ2-7; D might be TRBD2 (5 bases). Germline CDR1 MNHNS, CDR2 SASEGT. The CDR3 length is 12 residues. V was trimmed by 3 bases and J by 6 bases, leaving 9 bases between them.

Here the CDR3 reads CASSDGLAGPGYEQYF. CDR3 nucleotide sequence: TGTGCCAGCAGCGACGGACTAGCGGGGCCCGGCTACGAGCAGTACTTC. The chain employs TRBV7-2 and TRBJ2-7; 12 positions agree with TRBD2. This CDR3 comprises 16 residues. CDR1 is SGHTA and CDR2 is FQGNSA in the germline V gene. V gave up 5 bases and J gave up 3 bases; unmatched junction bases: 8.

This clone has only a few counts. This chain links TRBV6-5 with TRBJ1-3; no clear D gene. The germline V gene encodes CDR1 MNHEY and CDR2 SVGAGI. The length of the CDR3 is 11 residues. Deletions cut 11 bases from V and 2 bases from J, with 7 bases between. The CDR3 region has the DNA TGTGCCTGCGGGACTGGAAACACCATATATTTT. Translation: CACGTGNTIYF.